The clone carrying this T cell receptor beta chain was seen only a few times. The target antigen is unknown. CDR3 size: 15 residues. The V end lost 5 bases, the J end lost 6 bases, and 17 bases lay between the germline ends. The germline CDR1 and CDR2 sequences are SGHTA and FQGNSA. The sample originates from a study of T cell repertoires in cytomegalovirus infection. Study details: Newly reported HLA-C-restricted and thoroughly characterized HLA-B-restricted CMV epitopes were employed. Public TCR beta signatures provided an indication of both CMV infection and a matching HLA type.

Study results and caveats: CMV-specific TCR beta clonotypes restricted by HLA-C dominated the ex vivo response. Identification of carriers of CMV plus the relevant HLA was performed using cumulative public TCR beta family frequency.

TCRdb ran MiXCR on the reads and lists one entry per CDR3 protein. The top ten clones hold roughly 13% of a sample with about 330,000 distinct CDR3 sequences, roughly 34% of them seen once. The receptor was derived from a human donor in good health (CMV status not recorded). Some clones in this sample may be carry-over from other donors' samples. The genes are TRBV7-2 and TRBJ1-5; D is perhaps TRBD1 (6 bases). The sample consisted of cultured PBMCs, taken from culture after CMV antigen stimulation. DNA of the CDR3: TGTGCCAGCAGCACCCACAGGGACGTAGGTCAGCCCCAGCATTTT. Translation: CASSTHRDVGQPQHF.